The clone carrying this TCR beta chain showed up just a few times. The sample originates from a study of blood T cell repertoires in COVID-19. Looking at the study overall: Sources were T cells, B-cell-depleted T cells, or PBMCs; the material itself was cDNA or gDNA.

Authors' analysis steps: The authors estimated nucleated cell counts from reference gene primer amplification. Only in-frame clones appear in the TCRdb table, and some are missing; sequencing was by immunoSEQ multiplex PCR. D and trimming were read from the DNA, whereas the V and J calls and clone size are those reported in that table. The repertoire consists of about 290,000 clones, with approximately 91% occurring once and the leading ten covering less than 0.95%. The CDR3 has 16 residues. Germline V lookup: CDR1 LNHDA, CDR2 SQIVND (reference sequence). The trim removed 6 bases at V and 3 bases at J, leaving 8 bases unmatched.

Sequenced sample: peripheral blood. The genes are TRBV19 and TRBJ2-7, with 13 bases matching TRBD2. The receptor was isolated from a woman between 40 and 55 years old who had recovered from COVID-19. The CDR3 reads CASSRPGLAGNYEQYF. CDR3 bases: TGTGCCAGTAGCCGCCCGGGACTAGCGGGGAACTACGAGCAGTACTTC.